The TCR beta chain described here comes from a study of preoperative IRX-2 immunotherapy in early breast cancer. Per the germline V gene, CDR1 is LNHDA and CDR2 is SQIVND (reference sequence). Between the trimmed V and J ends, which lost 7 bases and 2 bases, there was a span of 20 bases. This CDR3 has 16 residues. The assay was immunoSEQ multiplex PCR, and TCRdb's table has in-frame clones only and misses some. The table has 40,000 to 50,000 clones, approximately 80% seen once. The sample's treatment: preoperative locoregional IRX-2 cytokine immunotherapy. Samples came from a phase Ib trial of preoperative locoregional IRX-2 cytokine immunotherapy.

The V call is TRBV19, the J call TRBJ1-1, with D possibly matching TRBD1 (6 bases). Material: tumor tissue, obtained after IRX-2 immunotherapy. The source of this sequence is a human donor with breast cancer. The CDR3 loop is CASKGRSRDINTEAFF. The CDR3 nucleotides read TGTGCCAGTAAAGGCCGAAGCCGGGACATCAACACTGAAGCTTTCTTT.